These T cell receptor beta chains were read from a single sample in a study of cytomegalovirus exposure and HLA in healthy donors. The data were produced by immunoSEQ multiplex PCR, yet TCRdb's version contains in-frame clones alone and is incomplete. The sample has about 150,000 clones, roughly 79% seen once. The sample taken for sequencing was PBMCs. These receptors all stem from a woman younger than 45 in good health and CMV-seronegative. Each CDR3 is given with its conserved first and last residue. The order of the fields is CDR3 length, J gene, D gene, V gene, clone size, CDR3 protein, CDR3 DNA. The D gene is left open where the match is weak. The listing skips clone size in some rows; elsewhere it reads once, few, many or a size class.

13 TRBJ1-4 TRBD1 TRBV6-6 few CASRTGGNEKLFF TGTGCCAGCAGGACAGGGGGTAATGAAAAACTGTTTTTT
11 TRBJ1-1 - TRBV30 - CAWSPIQEAFF TGTGCCTGGAGCCCGATACAAGAAGCTTTCTTT
13 TRBJ1-3 - TRBV6-5 - CASQTASGNTIYF TGTGCCAGTCAGACAGCTTCTGGAAACACCATATATTTT
15 TRBJ2-5 - TRBV11-2 - CASSLSSGYQETQYF TGTGCCAGCAGCTTATCGTCCGGGTACCAAGAGACCCAGTACTTC
17 TRBJ1-1 TRBD1 TRBV7-9 once CASSFRNRGTMNTEAFF TGTGCCAGCAGCTTCCGCAACAGGGGAACCATGAACACTGAAGCTTTCTTT
13 TRBJ1-5 TRBD1 TRBV7-6 - CASSTDRNQPQHF TGTGCCAGCAGCACGGACAGGAATCAGCCCCAGCATTTT
14 TRBJ2-7 TRBD2 TRBV7-6 - CASSYSGEGYEQYF TGTGCCAGCAGCTATAGCGGGGAAGGGTACGAGCAGTACTTC
13 TRBJ1-2 - TRBV7-2 - CASSSPNSYGYTF TGTGCCAGCAGCTCACCAAACTCCTATGGCTACACCTTC
12 TRBJ1-6 TRBD1 TRBV6-6 - CASSRGESPLHF TGTGCCAGCAGCAGGGGGGAATCACCCCTCCACTTT
15 TRBJ2-7 - TRBV7-8 - CASSLAIGVRYEQYF TGTGCCAGCAGCTTAGCAATAGGGGTCCGCTACGAGCAGTACTTC
16 TRBJ1-5 TRBD1 TRBV27 - CASSLRPDRFHQPQHF TGTGCCAGCAGTTTAAGGCCGGACAGGTTCCATCAGCCCCAGCATTTT
17 TRBJ2-3 TRBD2 TRBV4-1 few CASSQEWASGSTDTQYF TGCGCCAGCAGCCAAGAATGGGCTAGCGGTAGCACAGATACGCAGTATTTT
14 TRBJ2-1 TRBD2 TRBV18 - CASSPETSGGAPFF TGTGCCAGCTCACCAGAGACTAGCGGGGGGGCTCCGTTCTTC
18 TRBJ2-7 TRBD1 TRBV27 - CASSFPTGGLPRVYEQYF TGTGCCAGCAGTTTCCCGACAGGGGGCCTTCCCCGCGTCTACGAGCAGTACTTC
13 TRBJ1-2 - TRBV19 - CASSIEGFYGYTF TGTGCCAGTAGTATTGAGGGTTTTTATGGCTACACCTTC
13 TRBJ2-3 - TRBV11-3 - CASSSTVTDTQYF TGTGCCAGCAGCTCGACAGTGACAGATACGCAGTATTTT
14 TRBJ2-7 - TRBV21-1 - CASPTGQGAYEQYF TGTGCCAGCCCCACAGGGCAGGGTGCCTACGAGCAGTACTTC
15 TRBJ1-1 - TRBV5-1 - CASSFGLGYGTEAFF TGCGCCAGCAGCTTTGGTCTAGGATACGGCACTGAAGCTTTCTTT
15 TRBJ2-3 TRBD2 TRBV19 - CASSSRLAGTDTQYF TGTGCCAGTAGTTCACGACTAGCGGGCACAGATACGCAGTATTTT
14 TRBJ2-5 - TRBV5-1 - CASSLGPGEETQYF TGCGCCAGCAGCTTGGGTCCAGGGGAAGAGACCCAGTACTTC
13 TRBJ2-5 - TRBV5-1 - CASSFRIQETQYF TGCGCCAGCAGCTTCAGGATCCAAGAGACCCAGTACTTC
16 TRBJ2-2 - TRBV14 - CASSQEPGIKTGELFF TGTGCCAGCAGCCAAGAGCCGGGAATTAAGACCGGGGAGCTGTTTTTT
12 TRBJ2-7 TRBD1 TRBV6-6 - CASYRGPYEQYF TGTGCCAGCTACAGGGGGCCCTACGAGCAGTACTTC
14 TRBJ1-1 - TRBV9 - CASSGLGVVGEAFF TGTGCCAGCAGCGGCCTAGGGGTGGTCGGTGAAGCTTTCTTT
13 TRBJ1-1 - TRBV27 - CASSLRGEVGAFF TGTGCCAGCAGTTTACGGGGGGAGGTAGGAGCTTTCTTT
23 TRBJ1-6 - TRBV21-1 - CASSKDETGGLRDGWGWNSPLHF TGTGCCAGCAGCAAAGATGAGACAGGGGGCTTGAGGGACGGTTGGGGTTGGAATTCACCCCTCCACTTT
16 TRBJ2-4 TRBD1 TRBV27 - CASSTTGTVGKNIQYF TGTGCCAGCAGTACGACCGGGACAGTGGGGAAAAACATTCAGTACTTC
15 TRBJ1-5 TRBD1 TRBV4-3 - CASSRTRGQNQPQHF TGCGCCAGCAGCCGCACCCGGGGACAGAATCAGCCCCAGCATTTT
14 TRBJ1-2 - TRBV6-6 - CASSRDMSNYGYTF TGTGCCAGCAGTAGGGACATGTCTAACTATGGCTACACCTTC
13 TRBJ1-4 TRBD1 TRBV6-6 - CASRHRGGEKLFF TGTGCCAGCAGGCACAGGGGGGGTGAAAAACTGTTTTTT
11 TRBJ1-1 - TRBV11-3 - CASSAGRRAFF TGTGCCAGCAGCGCCGGGAGGCGAGCTTTCTTT
15 TRBJ2-5 - TRBV7-2 - CASSLGGVGLETQYF TGTGCCAGCAGCTTAGGGGGGGTAGGACTGGAGACCCAGTACTTC
15 TRBJ2-3 - TRBV6-1 - CASRRDRAHTDTQYF TGTGCCAGCAGGAGGGATCGGGCCCACACAGATACGCAGTATTTT
17 TRBJ1-1 - TRBV29-1 once CSVEENVPQAGSPEAFF TGCAGCGTTGAAGAGAACGTTCCCCAGGCCGGAAGTCCTGAAGCTTTCTTT
12 TRBJ1-1 TRBD1 TRBV29-1 - CSARDRGILAFF TGCAGCGCACGGGACAGGGGGATATTAGCTTTCTTT
15 TRBJ1-2 TRBD1 TRBV6-5 - CASIPSRTGLYGYTF TGTGCCAGCATCCCCTCCCGGACAGGCCTCTATGGCTACACCTTC
18 TRBJ2-6 TRBD1 TRBV5-5 - CASSLRDREGSGANVLTF TGTGCCAGCAGCTTAAGAGACAGGGAAGGCTCTGGGGCCAACGTCCTGACTTTC
11 TRBJ2-5 - TRBV27 - CASRSGETQYF TGTGCCAGCAGGTCCGGGGAGACCCAGTACTTC
13 TRBJ2-6 - TRBV6-5 - CASSWTGANVLTF TGTGCCAGCAGTTGGACAGGGGCCAACGTCCTGACTTTC
17 TRBJ2-7 TRBD2 TRBV7-8 - CASIPGTSGVEGYEQYF TGTGCCAGCATCCCTGGGACTAGCGGGGTCGAGGGCTACGAGCAGTACTTC
11 TRBJ2-1 - TRBV27 - CASIEGNEQFF TGTGCCAGCATCGAGGGAAATGAGCAGTTCTTC
17 TRBJ1-2 TRBD1 TRBV4-2 few CASSDPRDGTGDYGYTF TGTGCCAGCAGCGATCCCCGGGATGGGACAGGGGATTATGGCTACACCTTC
14 TRBJ2-2 - TRBV5-1 - CAGSRAANTGELFF TGCGCCGGGTCGAGGGCGGCGAACACCGGGGAGCTGTTTTTT
13 TRBJ2-4 - TRBV23-1 - CASSQSEGDIQYF TGCGCCAGCAGTCAATCTGAAGGGGACATTCAGTACTTC
15 TRBJ2-1 TRBD2 TRBV6-6 - CASSHSGGRVNEQFF TGTGCCAGCAGTCATAGCGGGGGCCGGGTCAATGAGCAGTTCTTC
14 TRBJ1-5 - TRBV6-5 - CASRNRDYNQPQHF TGTGCCAGCAGAAACCGGGATTACAATCAGCCCCAGCATTTT
15 TRBJ1-2 - TRBV6-5 few CASSYGQFSNYGYTF TGTGCCAGCAGTTACGGGCAATTCTCAAACTATGGCTACACCTTC
17 TRBJ1-3 TRBD1 TRBV4-2 - CASSQDRTGGTGNTIYF TGTGCCAGCAGCCAAGATCGGACAGGGGGAACTGGAAACACCATATATTTT
14 TRBJ2-1 TRBD1 TRBV5-8 - CASSSRTGYNEQFF TGTGCCAGCAGCTCCCGGACAGGGTACAATGAGCAGTTCTTC
17 TRBJ1-1 - TRBV4-1 - CASSHGTVMERNTEAFF TGCGCCAGCAGCCATGGAACAGTCATGGAAAGGAACACTGAAGCTTTCTTT
12 TRBJ1-1 TRBD1 TRBV6-6 - CASTGTGAEAFF TGTGCCAGCACCGGGACAGGGGCCGAAGCTTTCTTT
13 TRBJ1-1 - TRBV7-6 few CASSLGNEGEAFF TGTGCCAGCAGCTTAGGGAACGAGGGCGAAGCTTTCTTT
15 TRBJ2-1 - TRBV15 - CATSRDLRTNNEQFF TGTGCCACCAGCAGAGATCTAAGGACAAACAATGAGCAGTTCTTC
17 TRBJ2-7 TRBD1 TRBV18 - CASSPESYDRGNYEQYF TGTGCCAGCTCACCAGAGTCTTATGACAGGGGGAACTACGAGCAGTACTTC
12 TRBJ2-7 - TRBV7-9 - CASSLGQHEQYF TGTGCCAGCAGCTTAGGACAGCACGAGCAGTACTTC